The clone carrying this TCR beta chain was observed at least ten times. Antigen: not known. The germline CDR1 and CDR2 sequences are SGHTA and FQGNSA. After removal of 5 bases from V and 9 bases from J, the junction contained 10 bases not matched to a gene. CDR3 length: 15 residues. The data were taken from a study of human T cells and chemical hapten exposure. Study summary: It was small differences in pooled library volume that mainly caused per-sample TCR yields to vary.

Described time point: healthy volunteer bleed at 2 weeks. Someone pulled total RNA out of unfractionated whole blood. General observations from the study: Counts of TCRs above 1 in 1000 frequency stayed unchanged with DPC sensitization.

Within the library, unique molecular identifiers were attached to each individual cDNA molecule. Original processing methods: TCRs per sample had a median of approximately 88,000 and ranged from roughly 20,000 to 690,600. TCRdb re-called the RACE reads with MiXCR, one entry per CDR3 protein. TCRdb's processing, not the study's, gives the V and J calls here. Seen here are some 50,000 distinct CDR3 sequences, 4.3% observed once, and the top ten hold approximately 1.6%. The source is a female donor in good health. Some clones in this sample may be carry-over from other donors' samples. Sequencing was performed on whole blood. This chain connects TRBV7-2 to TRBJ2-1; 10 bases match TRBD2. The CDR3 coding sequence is TGTGCCAGCAGCACGCCGGGACTAGCGTTCACTGAGCAGTTCTTC. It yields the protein CASSTPGLAFTEQFF.